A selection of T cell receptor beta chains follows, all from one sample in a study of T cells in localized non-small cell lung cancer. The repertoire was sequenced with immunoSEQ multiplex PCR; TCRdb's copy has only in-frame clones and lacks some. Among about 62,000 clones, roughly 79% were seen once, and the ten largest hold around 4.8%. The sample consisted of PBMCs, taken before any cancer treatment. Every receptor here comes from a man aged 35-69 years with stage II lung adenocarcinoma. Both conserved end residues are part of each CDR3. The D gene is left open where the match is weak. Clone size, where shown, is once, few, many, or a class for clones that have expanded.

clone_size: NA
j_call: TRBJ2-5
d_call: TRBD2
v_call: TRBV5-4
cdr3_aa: CASSSVAGTEKTQYF
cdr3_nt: TGTGCCAGCAGCTCCGTAGCGGGAACGGAAAAGACCCAGTACTTC

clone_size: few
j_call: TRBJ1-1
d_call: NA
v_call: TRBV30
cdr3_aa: CAWSQQGNTEAFF
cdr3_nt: TGTGCCTGGAGCCAACAGGGGAACACTGAAGCTTTCTTT

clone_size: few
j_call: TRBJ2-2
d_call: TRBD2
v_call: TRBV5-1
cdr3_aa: CASSPVEGGDTGELFF
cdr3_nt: TGCGCCAGCAGCCCGGTTGAGGGAGGGGACACCGGGGAGCTGTTTTTT

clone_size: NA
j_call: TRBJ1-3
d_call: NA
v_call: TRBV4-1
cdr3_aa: CASSQDDIFGSGNTIYF
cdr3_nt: TGCGCCAGCAGCCAAGATGACATTTTCGGCTCTGGAAACACCATATATTTT

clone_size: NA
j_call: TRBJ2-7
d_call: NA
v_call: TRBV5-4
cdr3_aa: CASSLDSTSPYEQYF
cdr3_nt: TGTGCCAGCAGCTTGGATTCGACTTCTCCCTACGAGCAGTACTTC

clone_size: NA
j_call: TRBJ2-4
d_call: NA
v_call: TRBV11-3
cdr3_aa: CASNVGGLGIQYF
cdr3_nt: TGTGCCAGCAACGTTGGGGGGTTGGGCATTCAGTACTTC

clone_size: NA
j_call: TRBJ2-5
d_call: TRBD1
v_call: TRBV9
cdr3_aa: CASSSTTGVETQYF
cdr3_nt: TGTGCCAGCAGCTCGACCACAGGGGTCGAGACCCAGTACTTC

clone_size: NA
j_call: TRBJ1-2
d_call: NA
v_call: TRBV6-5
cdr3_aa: CASRGLGVRNGYTF
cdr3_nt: TGTGCCAGCAGGGGCCTCGGGGTTCGAAATGGCTACACCTTC

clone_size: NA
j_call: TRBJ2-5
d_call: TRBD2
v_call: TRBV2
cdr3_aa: CASSEVTSGSTETQYF
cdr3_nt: TGTGCCAGCAGTGAAGTAACTAGCGGGAGTACAGAGACCCAGTACTTC

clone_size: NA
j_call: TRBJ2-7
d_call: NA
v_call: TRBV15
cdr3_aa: CATSREREGQYF
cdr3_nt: TGTGCCACCAGCAGAGAACGGGAAGGGCAGTACTTC

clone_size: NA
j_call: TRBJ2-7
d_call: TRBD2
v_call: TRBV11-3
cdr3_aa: CASSLSSGKSYEQYF
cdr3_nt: TGTGCCAGCAGCTTATCGAGCGGGAAATCCTACGAGCAGTACTTC

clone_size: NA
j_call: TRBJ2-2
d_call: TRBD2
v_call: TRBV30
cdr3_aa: CASSGASGRTGELFF
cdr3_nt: TGTGCCTCTTCTGGGGCTAGCGGGAGAACCGGGGAGCTGTTTTTT

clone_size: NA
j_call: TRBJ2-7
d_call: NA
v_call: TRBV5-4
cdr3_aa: CASSRGGDYEQYF
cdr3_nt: TGTGCCAGCAGCAGGGGGGGGGACTACGAGCAGTACTTC

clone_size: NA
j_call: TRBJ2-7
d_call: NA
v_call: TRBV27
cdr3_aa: CASSPGAGDSYEQYF
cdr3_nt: TGTGCCAGCAGCCCCGGGGCAGGGGACTCCTACGAGCAGTACTTC

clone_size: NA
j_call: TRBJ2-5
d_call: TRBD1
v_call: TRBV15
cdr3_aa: CATSRGDRGNRVRETQYF
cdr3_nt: TGTGCCACCAGCAGAGGGGACAGGGGGAACCGGGTACGGGAGACCCAGTACTTC

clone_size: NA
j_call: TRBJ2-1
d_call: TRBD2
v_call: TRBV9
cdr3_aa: CASSVVSSGRGSYNEQFF
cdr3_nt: TGTGCCAGCAGCGTAGTTTCTAGCGGGAGGGGGTCCTACAATGAGCAGTTCTTC